These T cell receptor beta chains were read from a single sample in a study of molecular identifiers for immune sequencing clone quantification. Each CDR3 protein gets one entry after TCRdb re-called the PCR reads with MiXCR. The repertoire holds under 600,000 distinct CDR3 sequences, with over 20% as singletons. Sequenced: naive CD8+ T cells from blood, with Jurkat cell RNA spiked in. The source is a human donor in good health. Some libraries in this study had Jurkat cell RNA spiked in. The CDR3 runs from the conserved cysteine through the conserved F or W. D genes are given only for firm matches. Expanded clones get a size class; other rows say once, few or many, or leave the size out.

>TRBV6-2/TRBV6-3|-|TRBJ1-2|few
CASSYGVNYGYTF
TGTGCCAGCAGTTACGGCGTAAACTATGGCTACACCTTC
>TRBV4-1|TRBD1|TRBJ2-2|many
CASRFGQGTGELFF
TGCGCCAGCAGGTTCGGACAGGGGACCGGGGAGCTGTTTTTT
>TRBV12-3/TRBV12-4|TRBD1|TRBJ1-5|-
CASSPDRGGEPQHF
TGTGCCAGCAGCCCGGACAGGGGTGGGGAGCCCCAGCATTTT
>TRBV6-2/TRBV6-3|TRBD1|TRBJ2-7|many
CASSRRQGEDEQYF
TGTGCCAGCAGTCGGAGACAGGGGGAGGACGAGCAGTACTTC
>TRBV6-2/TRBV6-3|-|TRBJ1-6|many
CASSYSRSPLHF
TGTGCCAGCAGTTACTCACGTTCACCCCTCCACTTT
>TRBV6-5|TRBD2|TRBJ2-7|-
CASKKGLASQEQYF
TGTGCCAGCAAAAAGGGACTAGCTTCCCAAGAGCAGTACTTC
>TRBV24-1|-|TRBJ1-6|few
CATSDWTREAYNSPLHF
TGTGCCACCAGTGATTGGACGAGAGAGGCCTATAATTCACCCCTCCACTTT
>TRBV30|-|TRBJ2-3|-
CAWSVESGDTQYF
TGTGCCTGGAGTGTCGAGTCTGGAGATACGCAGTATTTT
>TRBV27|-|TRBJ2-7|-
CASSFARYYEQYF
TGTGCCAGCAGTTTCGCCCGCTACTACGAGCAGTACTTC
>TRBV6-5|-|TRBJ1-1|-
CASRAVGHSNTEAFF
TGTGCCAGCAGGGCTGTCGGACACTCAAACACTGAAGCTTTCTTT
>TRBV13|-|TRBJ1-1|many
CASSPRGRGGTEAFF
TGTGCCAGCAGCCCTAGGGGCAGGGGAGGGACTGAAGCTTTCTTT
>TRBV9|TRBD1|TRBJ2-7|few
CASSVEPDPRGRKEQYF
TGTGCCAGCAGCGTAGAGCCCGATCCCAGGGGGCGAAAAGAGCAGTACTTC
>TRBV20-1|-|TRBJ2-5|many
CSARDLPLRDPTETQYF
TGCAGTGCTAGAGATCTGCCGTTGCGGGATCCAACGGAGACCCAGTACTTC
>TRBV20-1|-|TRBJ2-7|-
CSARAKAGEQYF
TGCAGTGCTAGAGCGAAGGCAGGCGAGCAGTACTTC
>TRBV5-6|-|TRBJ2-7|few
CASSMTGLDEQYF
TGTGCCAGCAGCATGACAGGCTTGGACGAGCAGTACTTC
>TRBV30|-|TRBJ1-3|few
CAWRTLTSGNTIYF
TGTGCCTGGAGGACATTGACCTCTGGAAACACCATATATTTT
>TRBV5-6|-|TRBJ1-4|many
CASSAEVDEKLFF
TGTGCCAGCAGCGCCGAGGTGGATGAAAAACTGTTTTTT
>TRBV12-3/TRBV12-4|-|TRBJ2-1|few
CASSLYSGGDYNEQFF
TGTGCCAGCAGTTTATATAGCGGAGGCGATTACAATGAGCAGTTCTTC
>TRBV5-1|TRBD2|TRBJ2-7|few
CASSSTGLTYDEQYF
TGCGCCAGCAGCTCAACGGGACTAACTTACGATGAGCAGTACTTC
>TRBV4-3|-|TRBJ2-7|-
CASSQGRGAFYEQYF
TGCGCCAGCAGCCAAGGGAGGGGGGCGTTTTACGAGCAGTACTTC
>TRBV10-3|TRBD1|TRBJ2-7|few
CAISGGGQGSYEQYF
TGTGCCATCAGTGGGGGGGGACAGGGGTCCTACGAGCAGTACTTC
>TRBV25-1|-|TRBJ1-1|-
CASSHRAEPEAFF
TGTGCCAGCAGTCATAGGGCTGAGCCTGAAGCTTTCTTT
>TRBV9|-|TRBJ2-3|-
CASSVEGGGVADAQYF
TGTGCCAGCAGCGTAGAAGGTGGGGGAGTGGCAGATGCGCAGTATTTT
>TRBV12-3/TRBV12-4|TRBD2|TRBJ2-7|few
CASSSSPDSGSHYEQYF
TGTGCCAGCAGCTCTTCCCCAGATAGCGGGAGTCACTACGAGCAGTACTTC
>TRBV5-1|TRBD2|TRBJ2-2|-
CASSPSIAGGLTGELFF
TGCGCCAGCAGCCCGTCCATAGCGGGGGGGCTCACCGGGGAGCTGTTTTTT
>TRBV30|-|TRBJ2-3|-
CAWSEAGVVTDTQYF
TGTGCCTGGAGTGAGGCAGGGGTGGTGACAGATACGCAGTATTTT
>TRBV20-1|-|TRBJ1-4|few
CSAVPGLSGNEKLFF
TGCAGTGCCGTACCGGGTCTCTCCGGGAATGAAAAACTGTTTTTT
>TRBV19|-|TRBJ1-1|once
CASSMVPRTEAFF
TGTGCCAGTAGTATGGTCCCAAGGACTGAAGCTTTCTTT
>TRBV29-1|TRBD1|TRBJ2-7|many
CSVNPGTGAHEQYF
TGCAGCGTCAACCCAGGGACAGGGGCACACGAGCAGTACTTC
>TRBV29-1|-|TRBJ2-5|many
CSVEISRTRKSETQYF
TGCAGCGTTGAAATCTCGAGGACCCGCAAGTCCGAGACCCAGTACTTC
>TRBV7-6|-|TRBJ2-2|-
CASSLVENTGELFF
TGTGCCAGCAGCTTAGTGGAGAACACCGGGGAGCTGTTTTTT
>TRBV11-2|TRBD1|TRBJ1-5|-
CASSPGGQGNQPQHF
TGTGCCAGCAGCCCCGGTGGACAGGGCAATCAGCCCCAGCATTTT
>TRBV27|-|TRBJ2-7|-
CASSFNLASEQYF
TGTGCCAGCAGTTTTAATCTTGCGAGCGAGCAGTACTTC
>TRBV3-1|-|TRBJ1-2|few
CASSDRHPDYGYTF
TGTGCCAGCAGTGACAGGCACCCTGACTATGGCTACACCTTC
>TRBV19|-|TRBJ1-1|-
CASSISIRGTEAFF
TGTGCCAGTAGTATAAGTATCAGGGGCACTGAAGCTTTCTTT
>TRBV27|-|TRBJ2-7|few
CASSPGAGTYEQYF
TGTGCCAGCAGTCCCGGGGCAGGGACATACGAGCAGTACTTC
>TRBV19|TRBD1|TRBJ1-1|-
CASSTTGGMTEAFF
TGTGCCAGTAGTACGACAGGGGGTATGACTGAAGCTTTCTTT
>TRBV27|TRBD1|TRBJ1-3|-
CASSSVNTRGRGNTIYF
TGTGCCAGCAGTTCGGTGAATACCAGGGGGCGAGGAAACACCATATATTTT
>TRBV27|-|TRBJ2-3|many
CASSLLVRSTDTQYF
TGTGCCAGCAGTTTATTGGTCAGGTCCACAGATACGCAGTATTTT
>TRBV7-9|TRBD2|TRBJ2-1|many
CASSSGLAGGWGEQFF
TGTGCCAGCAGCTCCGGACTAGCGGGGGGATGGGGTGAGCAGTTCTTC
>TRBV30|-|TRBJ1-2|many
CAWSVEPGADGYTF
TGTGCCTGGAGTGTCGAACCGGGGGCGGATGGCTACACCTTC
>TRBV20-1|TRBD2|TRBJ2-7|-
CSATLLAGVGYEQHF
TGCAGTGCTACCCTCCTAGCGGGAGTAGGTTACGAGCAGCACTTC
>TRBV20-1|-|TRBJ2-7|-
CSASRLLSARDGEQYF
TGCAGTGCTAGTCGACTGTTATCTGCCAGGGACGGCGAGCAGTACTTC
>TRBV12-3/TRBV12-4|TRBD1|TRBJ2-6|many
CASSPTGAGANVLTF
TGTGCCAGCAGCCCCACAGGGGCTGGGGCCAACGTCCTGACTTTC
>TRBV7-2|TRBD2|TRBJ2-5|-
CASSILGEGETQYF
TGTGCCAGCAGCATCCTAGGGGAGGGAGAGACCCAGTACTTC
>TRBV19|TRBD2|TRBJ2-1|-
CASRLSSGSYNEQFF
TGTGCCAGTAGGCTCAGTAGCGGGTCCTACAATGAGCAGTTCTTC
>TRBV7-9|-|TRBJ2-7|-
CASSLALGGGNEQYF
TGTGCCAGCAGCTTAGCGCTCGGAGGGGGCAACGAGCAGTACTTC
>TRBV7-9|-|TRBJ2-7|few
CASSTTFGDKAYEQYF
TGTGCCAGCAGTACTACGTTTGGGGACAAAGCCTACGAGCAGTACTTC
>TRBV2|-|TRBJ2-2|few
CASSEMLGSVALTGELFF
TGTGCCAGCAGTGAAATGCTAGGGAGTGTGGCACTAACCGGGGAGCTGTTTTTT
>TRBV4-1|TRBD2|TRBJ2-2|many
CASSQGLVFAGELFF
TGCGCCAGCAGCCAGGGACTAGTCTTTGCCGGGGAGCTGTTTTTT
>TRBV27|-|TRBJ1-5|many
CASSFLNQPQHF
TGTGCCAGCAGTTTTCTGAATCAGCCCCAGCATTTT
>TRBV27|TRBD2|TRBJ2-3|many
CASKLSGGAWRTQYF
TGTGCCAGCAAACTTAGCGGGGGGGCCTGGAGAACGCAGTATTTT
>TRBV7-6|-|TRBJ2-5|many
CASSKTAVETQYF
TGTGCCAGCAGCAAGACAGCGGTAGAGACCCAGTACTTC
>TRBV9|TRBD1|TRBJ1-1|-
CASSPGGRWNTEAFF
TGTGCCAGCAGCCCAGGGGGACGGTGGAACACTGAAGCTTTCTTT
>TRBV5-5|TRBD1|TRBJ2-7|many
CASSLSGGLSYEQYF
TGTGCCAGCAGCTTGTCAGGGGGCCTTTCCTACGAGCAGTACTTC
>TRBV6-5|-|TRBJ2-7|many
CASSPFGLYEQYF
TGTGCCAGCAGTCCCTTCGGGTTGTACGAGCAGTACTTC